This T cell receptor beta chain was retrieved from a study of T cells in Graves' hyperthyroidism and ophthalmopathy. Study-level background: Before treatment of any kind, peripheral blood was taken at initial diagnosis.

With respect to this clonotype: At one end, the junction sequence differs from germline, possibly due to a read error.

The CDR3 is 16 residues long. Germline V gene lookup returns CDR1 SGHTA and CDR2 FQGNSA. Amplified TCR beta CDR3 regions came from RNA transcripts. TCR CDR3 underwent first-round RT-PCR with the HTBI primer set. TCRdb reprocessed the multiplex PCR reads with MiXCR, giving one entry per CDR3 protein. The sample includes 800,000 or so distinct CDR3 sequences, around 38% of them seen just once. The chain uses TRBV7-2 and TRBJ1-5, with 9 nucleotides matching TRBD1. Sequenced input: blood. This clonotype originated in a man younger than 35 with Graves' hyperthyroidism. In DNA, the CDR3 is TGTGCCGGCAGCTTAGTTTGGGACAGGGACAATCAGCCCCAGCATTTT. It is translated as CAGSLVWDRDNQPQHF.